These T cell receptor beta chains were read from a single sample in a study of radiotherapy plus CTLA-4 blockade in lung cancer. The repertoire was sequenced with immunoSEQ multiplex PCR; TCRdb's copy has only in-frame clones and lacks some. The table has about 28,000 clones, 79% seen once. Sample: peripheral blood, taken from a patient treated with radiotherapy plus ipilimumab. Receptors were obtained from a human donor with non-small cell lung cancer that progressed on radiotherapy plus ipilimumab. Both conserved end residues are part of each CDR3. D genes are given only for firm matches. Clone size appears in some rows only: once, few, many, or a class for an expanded clone.

size | J | D | V | CDR3
- | TRBJ2-1 | - | TRBV27 | CASSYSSYNEQFF
- | TRBJ2-7 | - | TRBV5-1 | CASSLGQVGDEQYF
- | TRBJ1-1 | TRBD1 | TRBV13 | CASSSPGQGGLDTEAFF
- | TRBJ2-5 | - | TRBV19 | CASSPEQETQYF
few | TRBJ2-7 | TRBD1 | TRBV7-2 | CASSSGQGNYEQYF
- | TRBJ2-6 | - | TRBV5-4 | CASSRDTSGANVLTF
- | TRBJ2-1 | - | TRBV11-3 | CASSLRPTQGGEQFF
- | TRBJ2-3 | - | TRBV4-1 | CASSQDPPPFSTDTQYF
- | TRBJ2-7 | TRBD1 | TRBV13 | CASSSRQGHSYEQYF
few | TRBJ1-3 | - | TRBV11-2 | CASSLDSGSRSTIYF
- | TRBJ1-5 | - | TRBV4-2 | CASSQDQQSNQPQHF
- | TRBJ1-5 | TRBD1 | TRBV7-2 | CASSLRTGSNQPQHF
- | TRBJ1-2 | - | TRBV9 | CASSVGGTTNYGYTF
- | TRBJ1-1 | - | TRBV9 | CASSVAGDWGASTEAFF
once | TRBJ1-2 | - | TRBV7-9 | CASSSPQTGPDYGYTF
- | TRBJ1-2 | TRBD1 | TRBV28 | CASSLTGLANYGYTF
- | TRBJ1-2 | - | TRBV4-1 | CASSPLGWGADGYTF
- | TRBJ2-3 | - | TRBV27 | CASSPQRPQYF